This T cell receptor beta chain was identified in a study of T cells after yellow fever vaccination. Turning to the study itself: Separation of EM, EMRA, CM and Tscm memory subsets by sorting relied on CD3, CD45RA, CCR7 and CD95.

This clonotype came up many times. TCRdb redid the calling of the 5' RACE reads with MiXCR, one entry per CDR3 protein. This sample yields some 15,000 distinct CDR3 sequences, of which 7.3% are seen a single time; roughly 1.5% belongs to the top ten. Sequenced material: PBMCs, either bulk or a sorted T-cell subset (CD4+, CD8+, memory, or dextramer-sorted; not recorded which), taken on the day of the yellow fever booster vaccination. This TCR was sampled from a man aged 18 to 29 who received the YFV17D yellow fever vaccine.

CDR3 DNA: TGCGCCAGCAGCTTGCCGGACAGGCCGGGACTAGCGGTCTACGAGCAGTACTTC. Translating it yields CASSLPDRPGLAVYEQYF. This chain uses TRBV5-1 with TRBJ2-7; 11 positions agree with TRBD2. From germline, CDR1 is SGHRS and CDR2 YFSETQ. Trimming removed 1 base from V and 3 bases from J; junction bases left unmatched: 12. CDR3 size: 18 residues. Combining the CDR3 with reference TRBV5-1 and TRBJ2-7 gives the whole variable domain KAGVTQTPRYLIKTRGQQVTLSCSPISGHRSVSWYQQTPGQGLQFLFEYFSETQRNKGNFPGRFSGRQFSNSRSEMNVSTLELGDSALYLCASSLPDRPGLAVYEQYFGPGTRLTVT.